This T cell receptor (beta chain) was recovered during a study of T cell responses to AZD1222 COVID-19 vaccine. In its sample, this clone was seen once. This CDR3 is 19 amino acids long. V lost 0 bases, J lost 5 bases, and 25 bases lay in between. From germline, CDR1 is LGHNA and CDR2 YNFKEQ. TCRdb's table, derived via immunoSEQ multiplex PCR, lists solely in-frame clones and lacks some. Of about 110,000 clones in the sample, 92% were seen once. The origin of this receptor is an adult who received the AZD1222 COVID-19 vaccine. Sequenced material: peripheral blood, taken 28 days after the second AZD1222 dose. The J gene is TRBJ1-2, the V gene TRBV4-2; possible D gene TRBD1, 5 bases. The CDR3, as DNA: TGTGCCAGCAGCCAAGATCGGGGGTCAGGGAAGGTTTTGAGTTATGGCTACACCTTC. It yields the protein CASSQDRGSGKVLSYGYTF.